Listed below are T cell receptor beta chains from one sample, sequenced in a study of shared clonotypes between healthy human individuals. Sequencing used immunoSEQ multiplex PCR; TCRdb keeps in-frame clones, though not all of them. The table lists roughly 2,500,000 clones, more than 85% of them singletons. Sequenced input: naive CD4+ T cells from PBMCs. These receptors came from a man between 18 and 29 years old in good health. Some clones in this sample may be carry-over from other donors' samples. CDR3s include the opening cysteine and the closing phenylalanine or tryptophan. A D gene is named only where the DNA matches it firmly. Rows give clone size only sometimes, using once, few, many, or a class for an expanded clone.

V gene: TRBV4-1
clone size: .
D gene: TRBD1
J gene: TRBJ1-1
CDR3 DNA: TGCGCCAGCAGCCGGGACAGCGGCACTGAAGCTTTCTTT
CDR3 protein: CASSRDSGTEAFF

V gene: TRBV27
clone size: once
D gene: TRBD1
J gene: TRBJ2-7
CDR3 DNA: TGTGCCAGCATAGCGACAGGGGGCTACGAGCAGTACTTC
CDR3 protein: CASIATGGYEQYF

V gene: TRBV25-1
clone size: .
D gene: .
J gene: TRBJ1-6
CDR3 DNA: TGTGCCAGCAGTGAATTCTGGGCCAATTCACCCCTCCACTTT
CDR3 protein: CASSEFWANSPLHF

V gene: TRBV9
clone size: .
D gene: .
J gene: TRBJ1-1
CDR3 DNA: TGTGCCAGCAGCGTAGCTGGAGGGAGCACTGAAGCTTTCTTT
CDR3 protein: CASSVAGGSTEAFF

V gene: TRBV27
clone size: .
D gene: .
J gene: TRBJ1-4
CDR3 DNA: TGTGCCAGCAGTTTACTTCATGGGGGGGGTAATGAAAAACTGTTTTTT
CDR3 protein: CASSLLHGGGNEKLFF

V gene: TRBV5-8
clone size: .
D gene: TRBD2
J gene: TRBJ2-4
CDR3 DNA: TGTGCCAGCAGCGCTAGGCTGACAGCGCGGGGGAACTTC
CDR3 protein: CASSARLTARGNF

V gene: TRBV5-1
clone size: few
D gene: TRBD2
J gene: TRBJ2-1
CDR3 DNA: TGCGCCAGCAGCTTGGATCTAGCGGACAATGAGCAGTTCTTC
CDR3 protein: CASSLDLADNEQFF

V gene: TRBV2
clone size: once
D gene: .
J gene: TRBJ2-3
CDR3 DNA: TGTGCCAGGAGCGGAGATAGCACAGATACGCAGTATTTT
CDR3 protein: CARSGDSTDTQYF

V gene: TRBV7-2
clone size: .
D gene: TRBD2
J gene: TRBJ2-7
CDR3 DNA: TGTGCCAGCAGCTTGGGCCGAGCCGGACTAATAGCGGGGGAGCAGTACTTC
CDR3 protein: CASSLGRAGLIAGEQYF

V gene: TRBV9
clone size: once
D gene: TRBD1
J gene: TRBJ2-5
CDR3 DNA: TGTGCCAGCAGCCAGGGGGCCGACGAGACCCAGTACTTC
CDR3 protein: CASSQGADETQYF

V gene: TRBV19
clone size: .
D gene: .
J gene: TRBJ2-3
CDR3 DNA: TGTGCCAGTAGTATAGGAGTCAGCACAGATACGCAGTATTTT
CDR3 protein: CASSIGVSTDTQYF